Here is one T cell receptor (beta chain) with its context. Each TRB amplification used about 220-500 ng of genomic DNA from blood. The sample originates from a study of T and B cells in COVID-19 patients. Germline loops: CDR1 SGHDN, CDR2 FVKESK. Between the trimmed V and J ends, which lost 1 base and 5 bases, there was a span of 14 bases. This CDR3 region has 15 residues. Multiplex PCR with BIOMED2 TRB-A/B primer pools amplified TRB rearrangements. MiXCR, run by TCRdb on the multiplex PCR reads, gives a single entry per CDR3 protein. The sample lists about 7,200 distinct CDR3 sequences, under 40% occurring once.

Sequenced sample: blood. This chain connects TRBV14 to TRBJ2-5, with a possible D match to TRBD2 (7 bases). This TCR was sampled from a human donor who had recovered from COVID-19. The CDR3: CASSQARGATETQYF. The DNA of the CDR3 is TGTGCCAGCAGCCAAGCTCGGGGGGCCACGGAGACCCAGTACTTC. Full variable domain (missing parts from reference TRBV14 and TRBJ2-5): EAGVTQFPSHSVIEKGQTVTLRCDPISGHDNLYWYRRVMGKEIKFLLHFVKESKQDESGMPNNRFLAERTGGTYSTLKVQPAELEDSGVYFCASSQARGATETQYFGPGTRLLVL.